This TCR beta chain was recovered during a study of beta chain features in type 1 diabetes. Study-level findings and limits: Insertions at VDJ junctions were less frequent in type 1 diabetes patients. These patients also deleted more nucleotides at the same junctions.

TCRB transcripts that were expressed got sequenced, as all of the isolated RNA had been reverse transcribed. Sequenced by immunoSEQ multiplex PCR; TCRdb stores in-frame clones only, minus some. The sample shows approximately 160,000 clones, about 9.8% of them seen only once. Averaging about 120 mL, one heparinised blood draw was given by each donor. Sorting based on CD45RO/CCR7/CD25/CD127/CD95/CD27 separated CD4+ naive, central memory, regulatory and stem cell-like memory cells. This clone appeared a few times. Its antigen remains unidentified. Germline CDR1 reads SGHKS; CDR2 reads YYEKEE (reference sequence). V shed 2 bases, J shed 6 bases, and the junction held 3 bases outside the gene matches. This CDR3 is 13 amino acids long.

The chain combines TRBV5-5 with TRBJ2-3, with 7 positions matching TRBD2. Sequencing was carried out using central memory CD4+ T cells from blood. This receptor was taken from a woman between 18 and 30 years old in good health. The CDR3 protein is CASSFREGDTQYF. The CDR3 DNA reads as TGTGCCAGCAGCTTCAGGGAGGGTGATACGCAGTATTTT.